The 2 T cell receptor beta chains presented below share a single source sample, sequenced in a study of blood T cell repertoires in COVID-19. The protocol was immunoSEQ multiplex PCR, while the TCRdb copy is restricted to in-frame clones and leaves out a portion. The sample carries 280,000 or so clones, about 90% recorded once. What was sequenced was PBMCs or T cells enriched from blood (not recorded which). These receptors came from a woman in her forties or fifties who had been exposed to COVID-19.

The V gene is TRBV5-1, the J gene TRBJ1-4; TRBD1 might be the D (5 bases). The germline V gene encodes CDR1 SGHRS and CDR2 YFSETQ. The CDR3 sequence is 14 residues long. Trimming took 0 bases from V and 8 from J, leaving 11 bases between them. The CDR3 protein is CASSLAGGREKLFF. CDR3 DNA: TGCGCCAGCAGCTTGGCCGGGGGACGAGAAAAACTGTTTTTT. Full variable domain (outside the CDR3, taken from reference TRBV5-1 and TRBJ1-4): KAGVTQTPRYLIKTRGQQVTLSCSPISGHRSVSWYQQTPGQGLQFLFEYFSETQRNKGNFPGRFSGRQFSNSRSEMNVSTLELGDSALYLCASSLAGGREKLFFGSGTQLSVL.

The chain has TRBV5-1 and TRBJ1-1, with 8 bases lining up with TRBD1. Unmatched junction bases numbered 6, after V lost 3 bases and J lost 2 bases. CDR1 and CDR2 from the germline V gene are SGHRS and YFSETQ. The length of the CDR3 is 15 residues. The CDR3 reads CASSWGTGSNTEAFF. DNA for the CDR3: TGCGCCAGCAGCTGGGGGACAGGATCCAACACTGAAGCTTTCTTT. Supplemented by reference TRBV5-1 and TRBJ1-1, the full variable domain reads KAGVTQTPRYLIKTRGQQVTLSCSPISGHRSVSWYQQTPGQGLQFLFEYFSETQRNKGNFPGRFSGRQFSNSRSEMNVSTLELGDSALYLCASSWGTGSNTEAFFGQGTRLTVV.